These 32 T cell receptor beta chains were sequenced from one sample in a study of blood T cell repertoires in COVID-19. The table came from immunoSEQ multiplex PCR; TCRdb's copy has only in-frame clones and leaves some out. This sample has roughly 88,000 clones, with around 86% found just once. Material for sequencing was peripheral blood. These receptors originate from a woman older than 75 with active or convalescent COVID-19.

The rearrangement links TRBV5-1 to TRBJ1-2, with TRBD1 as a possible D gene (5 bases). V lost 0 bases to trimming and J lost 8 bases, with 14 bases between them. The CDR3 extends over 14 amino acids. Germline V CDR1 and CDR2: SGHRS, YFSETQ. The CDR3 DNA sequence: TGCGCCAGCAGCTTGGACAGGTCAGAAGGAGGCTACACCTTC. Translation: CASSLDRSEGGYTF.

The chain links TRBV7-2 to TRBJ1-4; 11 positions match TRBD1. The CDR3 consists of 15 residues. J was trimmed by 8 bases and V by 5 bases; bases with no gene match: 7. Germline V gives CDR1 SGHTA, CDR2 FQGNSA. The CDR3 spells CASSPRDRGVEKLFF. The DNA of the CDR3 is TGTGCCAGCAGCCCCCGGGACAGGGGGGTAGAAAAACTGTTTTTT.

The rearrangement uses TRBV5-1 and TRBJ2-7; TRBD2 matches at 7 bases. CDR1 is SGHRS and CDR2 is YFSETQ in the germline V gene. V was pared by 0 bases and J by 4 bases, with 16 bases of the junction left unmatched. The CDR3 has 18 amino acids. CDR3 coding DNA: TGCGCCAGCAGCTTGGGGGCCAGCGGGGCTAGCGGCTATTACGAGCAGTACTTC. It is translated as CASSLGASGASGYYEQYF.

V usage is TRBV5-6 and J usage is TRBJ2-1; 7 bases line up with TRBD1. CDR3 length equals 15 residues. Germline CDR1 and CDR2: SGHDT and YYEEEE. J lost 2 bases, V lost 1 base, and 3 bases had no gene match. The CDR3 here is CASSLRGGAYNEQFF. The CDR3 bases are TGTGCCAGCAGCTTGAGAGGGGGCGCCTACAATGAGCAGTTCTTC.

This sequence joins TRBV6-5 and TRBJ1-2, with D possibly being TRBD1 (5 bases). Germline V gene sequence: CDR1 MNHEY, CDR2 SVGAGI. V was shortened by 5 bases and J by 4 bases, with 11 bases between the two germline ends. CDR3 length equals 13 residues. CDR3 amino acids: CASSPGGFYGYTF. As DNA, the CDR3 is TGTGCCAGCAGTCCCGGGGGATTCTATGGCTACACCTTC.

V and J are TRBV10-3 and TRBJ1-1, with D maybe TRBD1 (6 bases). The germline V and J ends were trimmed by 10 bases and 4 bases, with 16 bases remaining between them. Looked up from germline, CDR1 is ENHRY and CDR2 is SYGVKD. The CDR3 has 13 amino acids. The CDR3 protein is CASGAGQFTEAFF. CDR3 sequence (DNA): TGTGCCAGCGGCGCTGGACAGTTCACTGAAGCTTTCTTT.

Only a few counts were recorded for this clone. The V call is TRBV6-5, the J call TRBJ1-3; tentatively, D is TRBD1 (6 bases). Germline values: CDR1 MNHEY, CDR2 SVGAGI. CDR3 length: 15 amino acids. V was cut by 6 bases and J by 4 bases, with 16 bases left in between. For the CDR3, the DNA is TGTGCCAGCAGCATGGACAGACTCGGAGGAAACACCATATATTTT. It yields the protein CASSMDRLGGNTIYF.

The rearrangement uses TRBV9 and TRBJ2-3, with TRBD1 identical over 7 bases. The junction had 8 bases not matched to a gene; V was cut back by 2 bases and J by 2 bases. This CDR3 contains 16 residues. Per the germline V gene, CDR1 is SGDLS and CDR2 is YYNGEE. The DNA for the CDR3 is TGTGCCAGCAGCGTGGGGGCGACAGGGATCACAGATACGCAGTATTTT. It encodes CASSVGATGITDTQYF. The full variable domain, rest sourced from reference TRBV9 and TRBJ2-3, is DSGVTQTPKHLITATGQRVTLRCSPRSGDLSVYWYQQSLDQGLQFLIQYYNGEERAKGNILERFSAQQFPDLHSELNLSSLELGDSALYFCASSVGATGITDTQYFGPGTRLTVL.

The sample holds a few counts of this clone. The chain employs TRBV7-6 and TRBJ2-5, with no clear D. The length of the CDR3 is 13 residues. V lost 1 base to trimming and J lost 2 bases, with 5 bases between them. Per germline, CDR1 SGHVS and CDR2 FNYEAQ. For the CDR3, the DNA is TGTGCCAGCAGCTTAGACAGACAAGAGACCCAGTACTTC. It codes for CASSLDRQETQYF.

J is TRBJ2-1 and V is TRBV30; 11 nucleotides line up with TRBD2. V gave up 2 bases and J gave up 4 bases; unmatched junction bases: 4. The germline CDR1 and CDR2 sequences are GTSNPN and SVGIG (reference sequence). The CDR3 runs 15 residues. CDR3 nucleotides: TGTGCCTGGAGTATTGGGACTAGCGGTTACAATGAGCAGTTCTTC. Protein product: CAWSIGTSGYNEQFF.

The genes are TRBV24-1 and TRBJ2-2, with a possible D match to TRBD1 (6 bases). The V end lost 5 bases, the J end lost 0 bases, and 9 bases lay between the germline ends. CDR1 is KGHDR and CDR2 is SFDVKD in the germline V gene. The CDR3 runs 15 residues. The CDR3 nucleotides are TGTGCCACCAGTGCCGGACAGACGAACACCGGGGAGCTGTTTTTT. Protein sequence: CATSAGQTNTGELFF.

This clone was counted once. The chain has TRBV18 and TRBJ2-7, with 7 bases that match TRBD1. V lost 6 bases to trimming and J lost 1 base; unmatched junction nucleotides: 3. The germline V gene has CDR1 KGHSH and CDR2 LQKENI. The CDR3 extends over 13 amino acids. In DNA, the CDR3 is TGTGCCAGCTCCCCGACAGGGTCCTACGAGCAGTACTTC. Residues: CASSPTGSYEQYF. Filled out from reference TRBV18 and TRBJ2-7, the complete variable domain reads NAGVMQNPRHLVRRRGQEARLRCSPMKGHSHVYWYRQLPEEGLKFMVYLQKENIIDESGMPKERFSAEFPKEGPSILRIQQVVRGDSAAYFCASSPTGSYEQYFGPGTRLTVT.

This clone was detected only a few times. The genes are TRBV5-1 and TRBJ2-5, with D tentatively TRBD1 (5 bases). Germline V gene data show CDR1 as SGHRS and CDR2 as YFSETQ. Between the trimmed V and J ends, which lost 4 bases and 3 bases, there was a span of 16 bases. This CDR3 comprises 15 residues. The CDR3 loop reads CASSRIGASEETQYF. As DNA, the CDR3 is TGCGCCAGCAGCCGTATTGGGGCATCGGAAGAGACCCAGTACTTC.

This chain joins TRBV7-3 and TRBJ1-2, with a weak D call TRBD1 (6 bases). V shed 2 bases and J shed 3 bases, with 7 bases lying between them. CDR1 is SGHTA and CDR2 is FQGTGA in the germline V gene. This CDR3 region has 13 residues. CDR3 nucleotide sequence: TGTGCCAGCAGCTTATCAGGGGACTATGGCTACACCTTC. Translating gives CASSLSGDYGYTF.

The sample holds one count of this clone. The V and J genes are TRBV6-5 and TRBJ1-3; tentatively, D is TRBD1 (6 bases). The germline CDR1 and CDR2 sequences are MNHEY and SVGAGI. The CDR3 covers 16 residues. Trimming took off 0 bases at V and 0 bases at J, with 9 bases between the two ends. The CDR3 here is CASSYSGQSSGNTIYF. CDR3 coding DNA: TGTGCCAGCAGTTACTCAGGACAGAGCTCTGGAAACACCATATATTTT.

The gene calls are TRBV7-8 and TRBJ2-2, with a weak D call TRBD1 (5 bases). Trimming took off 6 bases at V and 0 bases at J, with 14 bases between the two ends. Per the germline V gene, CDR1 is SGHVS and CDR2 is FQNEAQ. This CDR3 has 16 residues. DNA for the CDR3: TGTGCCAGCAGTTCTCAGGGAACTCCGAACACCGGGGAGCTGTTTTTT. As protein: CASSSQGTPNTGELFF.

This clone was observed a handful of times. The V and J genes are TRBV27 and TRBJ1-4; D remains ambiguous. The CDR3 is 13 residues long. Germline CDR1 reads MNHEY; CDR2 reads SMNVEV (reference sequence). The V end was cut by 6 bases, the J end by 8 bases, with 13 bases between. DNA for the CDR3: TGTGCCAGCAGACGTTCTCCGGAGGAAAAACTGTTTTTT. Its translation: CASRRSPEEKLFF.

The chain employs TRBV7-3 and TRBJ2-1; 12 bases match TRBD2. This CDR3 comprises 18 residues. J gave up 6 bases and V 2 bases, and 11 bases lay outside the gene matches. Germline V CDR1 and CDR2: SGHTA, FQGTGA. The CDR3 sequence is CASSLLPSGRAGINEQFF. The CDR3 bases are TGTGCCAGCAGCTTACTCCCTAGCGGGAGGGCCGGTATCAATGAGCAGTTCTTC. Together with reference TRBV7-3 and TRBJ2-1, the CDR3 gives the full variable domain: GAGVSQTPSNKVTEKGKYVELRCDPISGHTALYWYRQSLGQGPEFLIYFQGTGAADDSGLPNDRFFAVRPEGSVSTLKIQRTERGDSAVYLCASSLLPSGRAGINEQFFGPGTRLTVL.

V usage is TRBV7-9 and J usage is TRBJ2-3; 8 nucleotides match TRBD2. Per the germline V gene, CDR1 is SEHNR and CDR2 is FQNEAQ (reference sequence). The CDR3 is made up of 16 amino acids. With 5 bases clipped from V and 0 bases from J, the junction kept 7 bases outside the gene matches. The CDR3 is CASSLGLAKSTDTQYF. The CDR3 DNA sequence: TGTGCCAGCAGCCTCGGACTAGCAAAGAGCACAGATACGCAGTATTTT.

The CDR3 coding sequence is TGTGCCAGCAAAACTGGGACTACCTACGAGCAGTACTTC. It specifies CASKTGTTYEQYF. The rearrangement links TRBV2 to TRBJ2-7; 7 nucleotides align to TRBD2. J gave up 2 bases and V 7 bases, and 5 bases lay outside the gene matches. CDR1 and CDR2 from the germline V gene are SNHLY and FYNNEI. There are 13 residues in the CDR3.

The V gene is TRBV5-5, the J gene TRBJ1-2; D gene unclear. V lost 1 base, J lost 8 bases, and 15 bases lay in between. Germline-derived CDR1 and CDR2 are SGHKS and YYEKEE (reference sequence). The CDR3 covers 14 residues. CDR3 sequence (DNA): TGTGCCAGCAGCTTGCCAGGACTAACGGGGGGCTACACCTTC. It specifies CASSLPGLTGGYTF.

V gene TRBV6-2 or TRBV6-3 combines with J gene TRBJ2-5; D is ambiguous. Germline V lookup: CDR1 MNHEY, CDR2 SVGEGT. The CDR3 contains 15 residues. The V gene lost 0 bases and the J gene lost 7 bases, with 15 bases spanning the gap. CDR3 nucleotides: TGTGCCAGCAGTTACTCAGCGACGGATGCCACGACCCAGTACTTC. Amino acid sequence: CASSYSATDATTQYF.

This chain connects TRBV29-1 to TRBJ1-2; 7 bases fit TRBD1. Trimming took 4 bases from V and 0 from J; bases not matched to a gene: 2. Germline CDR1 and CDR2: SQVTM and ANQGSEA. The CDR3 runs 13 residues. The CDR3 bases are TGCAGCGTTGCCCAGGGGGCTAACTATGGCTACACCTTC. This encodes CSVAQGANYGYTF.

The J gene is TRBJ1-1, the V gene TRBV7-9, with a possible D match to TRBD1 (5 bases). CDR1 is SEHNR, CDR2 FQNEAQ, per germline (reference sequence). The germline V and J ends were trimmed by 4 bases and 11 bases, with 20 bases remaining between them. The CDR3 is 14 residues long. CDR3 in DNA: TGTGCCAGCAGCTCCGCGTGGGGCGAGTTTCCTGCTTTCTTT. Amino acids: CASSSAWGEFPAFF.

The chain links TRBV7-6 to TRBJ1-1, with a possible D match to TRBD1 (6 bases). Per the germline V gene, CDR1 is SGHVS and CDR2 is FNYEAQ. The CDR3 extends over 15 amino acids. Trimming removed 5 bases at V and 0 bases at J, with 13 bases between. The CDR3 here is CASSTTGHLNTEAFF. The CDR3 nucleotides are TGTGCCAGCAGCACAACGGGACACCTGAACACTGAAGCTTTCTTT.

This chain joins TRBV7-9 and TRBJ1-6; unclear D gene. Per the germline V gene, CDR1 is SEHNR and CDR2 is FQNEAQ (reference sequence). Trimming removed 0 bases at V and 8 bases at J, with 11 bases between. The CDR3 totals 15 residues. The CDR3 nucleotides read TGTGCCAGCAGCTTAGCGGAGGCCGTAGATTCACCCCTCCACTTT. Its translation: CASSLAEAVDSPLHF. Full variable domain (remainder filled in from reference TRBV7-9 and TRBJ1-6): DTGVSQNPRHKITKRGQNVTFRCDPISEHNRLYWYRQTLGQGPEFLTYFQNEAQLEKSRLLSDRFSAERPKGSFSTLEIQRTEQGDSAMYLCASSLAEAVDSPLHFGNGTRLTVT.

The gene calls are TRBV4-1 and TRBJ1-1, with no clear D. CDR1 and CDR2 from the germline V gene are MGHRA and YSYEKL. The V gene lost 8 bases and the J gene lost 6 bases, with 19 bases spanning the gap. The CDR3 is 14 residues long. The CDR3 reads CASRILDSFPEAFF. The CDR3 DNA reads TGCGCCAGCCGTATACTCGATTCATTCCCTGAAGCTTTCTTT.

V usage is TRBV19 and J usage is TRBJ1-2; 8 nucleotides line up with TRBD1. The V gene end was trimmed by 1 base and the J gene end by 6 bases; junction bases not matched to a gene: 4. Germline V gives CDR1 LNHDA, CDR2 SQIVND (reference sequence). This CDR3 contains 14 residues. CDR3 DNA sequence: TGTGCCAGTAGTATAGGAGCAGGGGGCCATGGCTACACCTTC. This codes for CASSIGAGGHGYTF.

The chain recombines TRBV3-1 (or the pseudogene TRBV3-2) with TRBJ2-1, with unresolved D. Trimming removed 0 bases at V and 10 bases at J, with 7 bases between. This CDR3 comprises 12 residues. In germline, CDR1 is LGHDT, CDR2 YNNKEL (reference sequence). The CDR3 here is CASSQENREQFF. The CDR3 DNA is TGTGCCAGCAGCCAAGAGAATAGAGAGCAGTTCTTC.

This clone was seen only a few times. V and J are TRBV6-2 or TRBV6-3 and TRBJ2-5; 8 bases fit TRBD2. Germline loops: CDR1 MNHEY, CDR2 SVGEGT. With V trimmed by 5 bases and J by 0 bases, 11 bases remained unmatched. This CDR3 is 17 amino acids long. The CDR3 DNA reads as TGTGCCAGCAGTCCCTACGCGGGGGGCTCGTACCAAGAGACCCAGTACTTC. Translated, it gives CASSPYAGGSYQETQYF.

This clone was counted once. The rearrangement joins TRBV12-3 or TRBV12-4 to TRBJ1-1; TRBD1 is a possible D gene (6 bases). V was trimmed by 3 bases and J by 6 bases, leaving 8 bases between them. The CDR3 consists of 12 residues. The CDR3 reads CASSFKGAEAFF. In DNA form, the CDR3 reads TGTGCCAGCAGTTTTAAGGGGGCTGAAGCTTTCTTT.

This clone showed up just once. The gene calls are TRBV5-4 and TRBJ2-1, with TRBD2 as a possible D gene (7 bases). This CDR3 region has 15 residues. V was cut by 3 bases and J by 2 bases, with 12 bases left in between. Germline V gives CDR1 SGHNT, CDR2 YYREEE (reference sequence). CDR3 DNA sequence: TGTGCCAGCAGCTCCGAGGGGGGGGCCTACAATGAGCAGTTCTTC. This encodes CASSSEGGAYNEQFF.